This passage covers 10 T cell receptor beta chains from one sample sequenced in a study of blood T cell repertoires in COVID-19. The assay was immunoSEQ multiplex PCR, and TCRdb's table has in-frame clones only and misses some. In the table there are about 170,000 clones, about 88% of which are singletons. Sequencing was done on a sample of peripheral blood. These receptors were collected from a man aged 60 to 75 with acute or convalescent COVID-19.

The chain uses TRBV27 and TRBJ1-2, with a possible D match to TRBD1 (5 bases). Germline V gene sequence: CDR1 MNHEY, CDR2 SMNVEV (reference sequence). Trimming removed 5 bases from V and 4 bases from J, with 20 bases in between. The CDR3 contains 16 residues. CDR3 loop: CASSKNSQVLGYGYTF. DNA for the CDR3: TGTGCCAGCAGTAAAAACTCACAGGTACTGGGCTATGGCTACACCTTC.

This clone appeared a few times. The V and J genes are TRBV12-5 and TRBJ1-3, with 7 bases fitting TRBD1. The CDR3 is made up of 20 amino acids. Germline CDR1 and CDR2: LGHNT and FRNRAP. V lost 3 bases to trimming and J lost 1 base; unmatched junction nucleotides: 18. This chain's CDR3 is CASGLHQGRGIPSSGNTIYF. CDR3 nucleotide sequence: TGTGCTAGTGGTTTACACCAGGGCAGGGGGATTCCCTCGTCTGGAAACACCATATATTTT.

The CDR3 sequence is CATSASLAGVYNEQFF. CDR3 in DNA: TGTGCCACCAGTGCTTCATTAGCGGGGGTCTACAATGAGCAGTTCTTC. This chain joins TRBV24-1 and TRBJ2-1, with 9 bases lining up with TRBD2. CDR3 length: 16 residues. Germline V gives CDR1 KGHDR, CDR2 SFDVKD. Trimming took 5 bases from V and 3 from J; bases not matched to a gene: 7.

V is TRBV19 and J is TRBJ1-1; TRBD1 matches 12 bases. Germline values: CDR1 LNHDA, CDR2 SQIVND (reference sequence). V lost 3 bases to trimming and J lost 5 bases; unmatched junction nucleotides: 10. The CDR3 loop spans 17 amino acids. The CDR3 protein is CASSILLGQGARTEAFF. DNA of the CDR3: TGTGCCAGTAGTATCCTCCTGGGACAGGGGGCGCGAACTGAAGCTTTCTTT. The full variable domain, in which reference TRBV19 and TRBJ1-1 provide the parts outside the CDR3, is DGGITQSPKYLFRKEGQNVTLSCEQNLNHDAMYWYRQDPGQGLRLIYYSQIVNDFQKGDIAEGYSVSREKKESFPLTVTSAQKNPTAFYLCASSILLGQGARTEAFFGQGTRLTVV.

The chain joins TRBV28 to TRBJ1-1; the D gene is possibly TRBD1 (6 bases). Germline CDR1 MDHEN, CDR2 SYDVKM. The CDR3 has 14 residues. Trimming removed 1 base at V and 4 bases at J, with 10 bases between. For the CDR3, the DNA is TGTGCCAGCAGTTTATTGGGGGGGGCCACTGAAGCTTTCTTT. It specifies CASSLLGGATEAFF. Full variable domain (missing parts from reference TRBV28 and TRBJ1-1): DVKVTQSSRYLVKRTGEKVFLECVQDMDHENMFWYRQDPGLGLRLIYFSYDVKMKEKGDIPEGYSVSREKKERFSLILESASTNQTSMYLCASSLLGGATEAFFGQGTRLTVV.

The chain recombines TRBV11-1 with TRBJ1-1, with 9 positions matching TRBD1. V lost 4 bases to trimming and J lost 1 base; unmatched junction nucleotides: 1. Germline lookup yields CDR1 SGHAT and CDR2 FQDESV (reference sequence). CDR3 length: 14 residues. The CDR3 DNA reads TGTGCCAGCAGCTGGGGACAGGGGAACACTGAAGCTTTCTTT. Translation gives CASSWGQGNTEAFF. The full variable domain, with the rest looked up from reference TRBV11-1 and TRBJ1-1, is EAEVAQSPRYKITEKSQAVAFWCDPISGHATLYWYRQILGQGPELLVQFQDESVVDDSQLPKDRFSAERLKGVDSTLKIQPAELGDSAMYLCASSWGQGNTEAFFGQGTRLTVV.

The chain joins TRBV5-1 to TRBJ2-5; 10 positions agree with TRBD1. The germline V gene encodes CDR1 SGHRS and CDR2 YFSETQ. Trimming at V came to 0 bases and at J to 4 bases, leaving 9 bases not matched to a gene. The CDR3 sequence is 17 residues long. CDR3 DNA: TGCGCCAGCAGCTTGGGGGACCGGGACAGGGGCCGAGAGACCCAGTACTTC. It specifies CASSLGDRDRGRETQYF.

The chain employs TRBV5-1 and TRBJ1-5, with a weak D call TRBD1 (5 bases). Per the germline V gene, CDR1 is SGHRS and CDR2 is YFSETQ. Trimming removed 1 base from V and 5 bases from J, with 7 bases in between. The CDR3 extends over 13 amino acids. CDR3 DNA: TGCGCCAGCAGCTTGAAAGGGGATCAGCCCCAGCATTTT. Its protein product is CASSLKGDQPQHF.

This rearrangement joins TRBV5-4 to TRBJ2-5, with D maybe TRBD2 (5 bases). The CDR3 contains 14 residues. Germline CDR1 reads SGHNT; CDR2 reads YYREEE (reference sequence). V was pared by 1 base and J by 4 bases, with 11 bases between. The CDR3 DNA is TGTGCCAGCAGCTTGTCCCTAGGGAGAGAGACCCAGTACTTC. The encoded protein is CASSLSLGRETQYF.

The CDR3 sequence is CASRQGASGYTF. The CDR3 DNA sequence: TGTGCCAGCCGACAGGGGGCTTCTGGCTACACCTTC. This chain links TRBV19 with TRBJ1-2, with 10 bases lining up with TRBD1. The germline V gene encodes CDR1 LNHDA and CDR2 SQIVND (reference sequence). The V and J ends lost 9 bases and 7 bases, in that order; junction bases with no gene match: 5. The CDR3 runs to 12 residues. The variable domain in full, completed from reference TRBV19 and TRBJ1-2, reads DGGITQSPKYLFRKEGQNVTLSCEQNLNHDAMYWYRQDPGQGLRLIYYSQIVNDFQKGDIAEGYSVSREKKESFPLTVTSAQKNPTAFYLCASRQGASGYTFGSGTRLTVV.